One sample yielded the 32 T cell receptor beta chains listed below, sequenced in a study of regulatory T cells in long-lasting Graves disease. Time point noted: persistent/refractory GD, antithyroid drugs over 5 years with positive TRAb. PBMC-derived RNA was used for the TCR library. Through Arm-PCR of CDR3 regions and iRepertoire HTBI primers, TCR beta libraries were built. TCRdb reprocessed the multiplex PCR reads via MiXCR and lists one record per CDR3 protein. There are approximately 380,000 distinct CDR3 sequences in the sample; more than 20% occur only once, and 20% lies in the top ten. Sequencing was performed on peripheral blood mononuclear cells (PBMCs), taken when the disease was refractory, from a patient treated with antithyroid drugs. The receptor source for this set is a female donor with Graves disease.

This clonotype showed up just a few times. The chain uses TRBV6-2 or TRBV6-3 and TRBJ1-6; D remains unclear. With 3 bases removed from V and 8 bases from J, the gap between germline ends came to 11 bases. Germline CDR1 reads MNHEY; CDR2 reads SVGEGT. The CDR3 runs 14 residues. The CDR3 coding sequence is TGTGCCAGCAGTTATGGGGTGGTTGATTCACCCCTCCACTTT. This sequence encodes CASSYGVVDSPLHF.

This clonotype was counted many times. The chain has TRBV7-2 and TRBJ1-2; 9 positions match TRBD1. CDR3 length: 14 amino acids. CDR1 and CDR2 (germline): SGHTA, FQGNSA. J was trimmed by 7 bases and V by 5 bases; bases with no gene match: 8. The CDR3: CASSPRTGDFGYTF. The DNA for the CDR3 is TGTGCCAGCAGCCCCCGGACAGGGGATTTTGGCTACACCTTC.

This clonotype was seen a few times. The chain carries TRBV29-1 and TRBJ2-1; 8 bases line up with TRBD2. V dropped 6 bases and J dropped 7; count of bases not matched to a gene: 11. CDR1 is SQVTM and CDR2 is ANQGSEA in the germline V gene. The CDR3 spans 14 residues. The CDR3, as DNA: TGCAGCGTGCATAGCGGGACAAAGGGGAATGAGCAGTTCTTC. This encodes CSVHSGTKGNEQFF.

In its sample, this clonotype was seen a few times. The genes are TRBV20-1 and TRBJ1-1, with a weak D call TRBD1 (5 bases). V gave up 5 bases and J gave up 1 base, with 17 bases separating them. The V gene's germline CDR1 is DFQATT and CDR2 SNEGSKA (reference sequence). This CDR3 comprises 15 residues. The CDR3 sequence: CSAFRDASPNTEAFF. The DNA for the CDR3 is TGCAGTGCTTTCAGGGATGCCAGCCCGAACACTGAAGCTTTCTTT.

This clonotype was seen many times. The V and J genes are TRBV5-1 and TRBJ1-2, with no clear D. Germline CDR1 reads SGHRS; CDR2 reads YFSETQ. This CDR3 comprises 15 residues. The V end was cut by 0 bases, the J end by 2 bases, with 11 bases between. CDR3 DNA: TGCGCCAGCAGCTTGGAGCGGACGATGAACTATGGCTACACCTTC. Its protein is CASSLERTMNYGYTF.

The chain couples TRBV24-1 to TRBJ2-1; 8 bases map to TRBD2. V was clipped by 3 bases and J by 2 bases; unmatched bases: 5. Per germline, CDR1 KGHDR and CDR2 SFDVKD. CDR3 size: 16 residues. The CDR3 region is CATSDKLAEPYNEQFF. Here the CDR3 DNA reads TGTGCCACCAGTGATAAACTAGCGGAACCCTACAATGAGCAGTTCTTC.

Turning to this clonotype: A much larger clone sits a single nucleotide away, making a read error possible. This sequence joins TRBV28 and TRBJ2-5, with D possibly matching TRBD2 (5 bases). Between the trimmed V and J ends, which lost 8 bases and 7 bases, there was a span of 17 bases. Germline V gives CDR1 MDHEN, CDR2 SYDVKM. This CDR3 has 13 residues. The CDR3 here is CASSRVTGVTQYF. The CDR3 DNA follows: TGTGCCAGCTCCCGGGTGACCGGGGTGACCCAGTACTTC.

This chain links TRBV25-1 with TRBJ1-1; 7 bases agree with TRBD1. CDR3 length: 14 amino acids. With 1 base clipped from V and 1 base from J, the junction kept 0 bases outside the gene matches. Germline CDR1 is MGHDK and CDR2 is SYGVNS. CDR3 in amino acids: CASSEWDRNTEAFF. The CDR3 bases are TGTGCCAGCAGTGAATGGGACAGGAACACTGAAGCTTTCTTT. The complete variable domain, with remaining parts taken from reference TRBV25-1 and TRBJ1-1, reads EADIYQTPRYLVIGTGKKITLECSQTMGHDKMYWYQQDPGMELHLIHYSYGVNSTEKGDLSSESTVSRIRTEHFPLTLESARPSHTSQYLCASSEWDRNTEAFFGQGTRLTVV.

The chain couples TRBV20-1 to TRBJ2-7; the D call may be TRBD1 or TRBD2 (8 bases each). Germline V lookup: CDR1 DFQATT, CDR2 SNEGSKA (reference sequence). The CDR3 spans 16 residues. V was clipped by 1 base and J by 4 bases, with 20 bases between them. DNA for the CDR3: TGCAGTGCTAGAGTCCCAGGGGGCGGGGGGAGATACGAGCAGTACTTC. Translated: CSARVPGGGGRYEQYF.

The rearrangement links TRBV5-5 to TRBJ2-7; TRBD1 aligns across 9 bases. J lost 6 bases, V lost 4 bases, and 11 bases had no gene match. This CDR3 comprises 15 residues. Per germline, CDR1 SGHKS and CDR2 YYEKEE (reference sequence). As DNA, the CDR3 is TGTGCCAGCAGCCCTACCGGGACAGGGATGGCCGAGCAGTACTTC. It yields the protein CASSPTGTGMAEQYF.

The genes are TRBV19 and TRBJ2-7; TRBD1 is a possible D gene (6 bases). Germline V CDR1 and CDR2: LNHDA, SQIVND (reference sequence). The CDR3 has 15 amino acids. Trimming removed 4 bases from V and 3 bases from J, with 16 bases in between. DNA for the CDR3: TGTGCCAGTAGTAAGTATGAGACAGGCAGCTACGAGCAGTACTTC. Translation gives CASSKYETGSYEQYF.

This clonotype occurred a few times. This chain's CDR3 is CASSFGQGEQFF. CDR3 DNA sequence: TGTGCCAGTAGTTTTGGACAGGGGGAACAGTTCTTC. This rearrangement joins TRBV19 to TRBJ2-1; 10 bases fit TRBD1. The CDR3 contains 12 residues. V lost 5 bases to trimming and J lost 13 bases; unmatched junction nucleotides: 5. Looked up from germline, CDR1 is LNHDA and CDR2 is SQIVND (reference sequence).

This clonotype has at least ten counts. The V and J genes are TRBV20-1 and TRBJ2-5; TRBD2 aligns across 9 bases. The ends lost 1 base at V and 0 bases at J; junction bases unmatched: 6. This CDR3 has 16 residues. The germline gives CDR1 DFQATT, CDR2 SNEGSKA (reference sequence). CDR3 sequence reads: CSARAVSGRNQETQYF. CDR3 nucleotide sequence: TGCAGTGCTAGAGCGGTCAGCGGGAGGAACCAAGAGACCCAGTACTTC.

This clonotype was observed a few times. V and J are TRBV12-3 or TRBV12-4 and TRBJ2-2, with a weak D call TRBD1 (6 bases). Trimming removed 5 bases from V and 5 bases from J, with 15 bases in between. The CDR3 has 15 amino acids. For the CDR3, the DNA is TGTGCCAGCAGTAACAGGGATCGGGAAACCGGGGAGCTGTTTTTT. This encodes CASSNRDRETGELFF.

This clonotype has just a few counts. V is TRBV7-9 and J is TRBJ2-7, with D hard to call. V was clipped by 0 bases and J by 0 bases, with 6 bases between them. The germline V gene encodes CDR1 SEHNR and CDR2 FQNEAQ (reference sequence). The CDR3 totals 14 residues. The CDR3, as DNA: TGTGCCAGCAGCTTAGCTACTATCTCCTACGAGCAGTACTTC. It yields the protein CASSLATISYEQYF.

The genes are TRBV18 and TRBJ1-3; no firm D call. V was cut by 3 bases and J by 3 bases, with 15 bases left in between. Germline lookup yields CDR1 KGHSH and CDR2 LQKENI. CDR3 size: 16 residues. CDR3 sequence: CASSPMAGFSGNTIYF. CDR3 DNA: TGTGCCAGCTCACCGATGGCAGGATTTAGTGGAAACACCATATATTTT.

This chain links TRBV5-1 with TRBJ2-2; D gene ambiguous. The CDR3 covers 15 residues. CDR1 is SGHRS and CDR2 is YFSETQ in the germline V gene. V lost 1 base and J lost 1, with 8 bases in between. The CDR3 loop reads CASSLFTGNTGELFF. The CDR3 DNA reads as TGCGCCAGCAGCTTGTTTACCGGGAACACCGGGGAGCTGTTTTTT.

At least ten counts were recorded for this clonotype. The chain recombines TRBV7-8 with TRBJ2-7; 7 nucleotides line up with TRBD1. CDR3 length: 13 amino acids. V dropped 5 bases and J dropped 3; count of bases not matched to a gene: 4. Germline V CDR1 and CDR2: SGHVS, FQNEAQ. The DNA of the CDR3 is TGTGCCAGCAGCAAAGGACAGGACTACGAGCAGTACTTC. Translating it yields CASSKGQDYEQYF.

As regards this clonotype: This may be a read error, as it is one base from a much larger clone. This chain links TRBV6-2 or TRBV6-3 with TRBJ2-5, with 8 bases lining up with TRBD1. The CDR3 runs 15 residues. The V segment lost 6 bases and the J segment 2 bases; nucleotides outside the gene matches: 8. Germline V CDR1 and CDR2: MNHEY, SVGEGT. The CDR3 region is CASREATGAQETQYF. CDR3 nucleotides: TGTGCCAGCAGGGAAGCGACAGGGGCTCAAGAGACCCAGTACTTC.

This chain links TRBV28 with TRBJ1-3; tentative D call: TRBD1 (5 bases). The CDR3 has 14 amino acids. The V gene lost 3 bases and the J gene lost 8 bases, with 14 bases spanning the gap. Germline V gene lookup returns CDR1 MDHEN and CDR2 SYDVKM. CDR3 protein: CASSFRVALDTIYF. DNA for the CDR3: TGTGCCAGCAGTTTCAGGGTCGCCCTGGACACCATATATTTT.

To note about this clonotype: A much larger clonotype is one base distant, so this may be a read error. The genes are TRBV10-3 and TRBJ2-6; 12 nucleotides agree with TRBD1. CDR1 and CDR2 from the germline V gene are ENHRY and SYGVKD. The CDR3 runs to 18 residues. The ends lost 3 bases at V and 0 bases at J; junction bases unmatched: 3. The CDR3 nucleotides are TGTGCCATCAGTGATGGGGGACAGGGGGCCTCTGGGGCCAACGTCCTGACTTTC. Its translation is CAISDGGQGASGANVLTF.

V usage is TRBV7-9 and J usage is TRBJ2-6, with 7 positions matching TRBD1. The CDR3 spans 17 residues. V lost 5 bases, J lost 3 bases, and 10 bases stayed unmatched. CDR1 is SEHNR, CDR2 FQNEAQ, per germline (reference sequence). The CDR3 nucleotides read TGTGCCAGCAGCCCAGACAGGGCAGTGCGTGGGGCCAACGTCCTGACTTTC. Translated, it gives CASSPDRAVRGANVLTF.

This clonotype was recorded a few times. The rearrangement joins TRBV4-1 to TRBJ2-7; 10 nucleotides line up with TRBD1. CDR1 is MGHRA and CDR2 is YSYEKL in the germline V gene. This CDR3 contains 17 residues. V shed 3 bases and J 3 bases; nucleotides not matched to a gene: 11. The CDR3 sequence: CASSQENDRGQVYEQYF. CDR3 coding DNA: TGCGCCAGCAGCCAGGAGAACGACAGGGGGCAGGTCTACGAGCAGTACTTC.

In its sample, this clonotype was seen a few times. The chain joins TRBV4-1 to TRBJ1-1; D gene ambiguous. This CDR3 region has 14 residues. From germline, CDR1 is MGHRA and CDR2 YSYEKL. Trimming cost V 0 bases and J 0 bases, with 5 bases left between them. Here the CDR3 reads CASSQDKVNTEAFF. Written as DNA, the CDR3 is TGCGCCAGCAGCCAAGATAAAGTGAACACTGAAGCTTTCTTT.

Ten or more counts support this clonotype. This rearrangement joins TRBV11-2 to TRBJ1-2; TRBD1 agrees at 7 bases. CDR3 length equals 13 residues. Germline V lookup: CDR1 SGHAT, CDR2 FQNNGV. V shed 5 bases and J 8 bases; nucleotides not matched to a gene: 8. The CDR3 region has the DNA TGTGCCAGCAGCCCACAGGGGTTGGGGGGCTACACCTTC. Translation: CASSPQGLGGYTF.

This clonotype was detected ten times or more. The rearrangement uses TRBV10-3 and TRBJ2-5, with 11 nucleotides matching TRBD2. The length of the CDR3 is 14 residues. Looked up from germline, CDR1 is ENHRY and CDR2 is SYGVKD. V lost 3 bases to trimming and J lost 3 bases; unmatched junction nucleotides: 0. The CDR3 sequence is CAISDSGREETQYF. CDR3 nucleotides: TGTGCCATCAGTGATAGCGGGAGGGAAGAGACCCAGTACTTC.

Only a few counts were recorded for this clonotype. This sequence joins TRBV19 and TRBJ2-2; 10 nucleotides align to TRBD2. This CDR3 has 17 amino acids. Trimming cost V 1 base and J 6 bases; bases outside gene matches: 8. CDR1 is LNHDA and CDR2 is SQIVND in the germline V gene (reference sequence). The CDR3 coding sequence is TGTGCCAGTAGTATAGGGGCTAGCGGGAGTTTCGCCGGGGAGCTGTTTTTT. It codes for CASSIGASGSFAGELFF. The whole variable domain, remainder taken from reference TRBV19 and TRBJ2-2, is DGGITQSPKYLFRKEGQNVTLSCEQNLNHDAMYWYRQDPGQGLRLIYYSQIVNDFQKGDIAEGYSVSREKKESFPLTVTSAQKNPTAFYLCASSIGASGSFAGELFFGEGSRLTVL.

Concerning this clonotype itself: Because it lacks the conserved phenylalanine or tryptophan at the end, this CDR3 is likely a read error. The rearrangement links TRBV11-3 to TRBJ2-5, with D unclear. The germline CDR1 and CDR2 sequences are SGHNT and YENEEA. V lost 0 bases, J lost 2 bases, and 1 base lay in between. The length of the CDR3 is 12 residues. CDR3 protein: CASSLDQETQYL. In DNA form, the CDR3 reads TGTGCCAGCAGCTTAGATCAAGAGACCCAGTACCTC.

This clonotype was detected many times. The chain has TRBV20-1 and TRBJ1-2; 9 positions agree with TRBD1. The CDR3 contains 13 residues. Looked up from germline, CDR1 is DFQATT and CDR2 is SNEGSKA (reference sequence). After removal of 6 bases from V and 5 bases from J, the junction contained 7 bases not matched to a gene. CDR3 coding DNA: TGCAGTGCAGGGGACAGGGTAGAGTATGGCTACACCTTC. It encodes CSAGDRVEYGYTF.

The rearrangement joins TRBV11-2 to TRBJ1-6; D is undetermined. V lost 0 bases, J lost 7 bases, and 7 bases lay in between. This CDR3 comprises 14 residues. Germline V gene data show CDR1 as SGHAT and CDR2 as FQNNGV. The CDR3 region has the DNA TGTGCCAGCAGCTTAGAGCCAGCCAATTCACCCCTCCACTTT. Its translation: CASSLEPANSPLHF.

This clonotype appeared a few times. The rearrangement uses TRBV5-1 and TRBJ2-7, with 8 bases aligning to TRBD1. V was clipped by 1 base and J by 3 bases; unmatched bases: 3. This CDR3 has 14 amino acids. The germline CDR1 and CDR2 sequences are SGHRS and YFSETQ. CDR3 sequence (DNA): TGCGCCAGCAGCTTGTTTGGGACAGGCTACGAGCAGTACTTC. It yields the protein CASSLFGTGYEQYF.

There are many counts of this clonotype. This chain connects TRBV28 to TRBJ1-5; TRBD1 is a possible D gene (5 bases). Germline V gene data show CDR1 as MDHEN and CDR2 as SYDVKM. The CDR3 covers 12 residues. V dropped 5 bases and J dropped 4 bases, with 6 bases sitting between them. In DNA, the CDR3 is TGTGCCAGCAGTCGGACAAATCAGCCCCAGCATTTT. This gives the protein CASSRTNQPQHF.